The table lists the clone carrying this TCR beta chain with many counts. As yet, its antigen is unknown. The sample is drawn from a study of T cells in Graves' hyperthyroidism and ophthalmopathy. Study results and caveats: Progression to ophthalmopathy was predicted a median of about 6.6 months early.

The study enrolled patients aged 18 to 65 with newly diagnosed hyperthyroidism of under 2 months' duration. On the basis of clinical symptoms, serum thyroxine and TRAb, thyroid ultrasound and orbital computed tomography, diagnoses were made. PBMCs came from 8.5 to 10 ml fresh peripheral blood. Germline CDR1 reads SEHNR; CDR2 reads FQNEAQ (reference sequence). Trimming took 1 base from V and 4 from J, leaving 8 bases between them. CDR3 length equals 14 residues. RNA transcripts provided the source from which TCR beta CDR3 regions were amplified. A set of HTBI primers served as the primers for a first-round RT-PCR of the TCR CDR3. TCRdb reanalysed the multiplex PCR reads using MiXCR and keeps one entry per CDR3 protein. The repertoire holds 300,000 to 450,000 distinct CDR3 sequences, with around a quarter as singletons.

Sample: blood. The chain recombines TRBV7-9 with TRBJ2-1; D might be TRBD1 or TRBD2, each matching 5 bases. This receptor was taken from a man in his fifties or sixties with Graves' hyperthyroidism. The CDR3 DNA is TGTGCCAGCAGCTTAGGGGACCGGTACAATGAGCAGTTCTTC. This translates into CASSLGDRYNEQFF.